This TCR beta chain was captured in a study of blood T cell repertoires in COVID-19. Across the whole study: The United States, Italy and Spain supplied acute and convalescent COVID-19 samples. Sources were T cells, B-cell-depleted T cells, or PBMCs; the material itself was cDNA or gDNA.

V lost 2 bases to trimming and J lost 4 bases; unmatched junction nucleotides: 9. CDR1 SGDLS and CDR2 YYNGEE come from the germline V gene. The CDR3 runs to 16 residues. Data came from immunoSEQ multiplex PCR; TCRdb stores just in-frame clones and leaves some out. Here the sample spans around 75,000 clones, nearly 90% being singletons. The rearrangement joins TRBV9 to TRBJ2-1; 7 bases line up with TRBD1. Input material: peripheral blood. The sequence came from a man over 45 with acute or convalescent COVID-19. The CDR3 DNA follows: TGTGCCAGCAGCGTGTATGAGGGGGCATCTTACAATGAGCAGTTCTTC. Translated, it gives CASSVYEGASYNEQFF.